This is a list of T cell receptor beta chains from one sample in a study of glioma-infiltrating T cells. TCRdb processed the multiplex PCR reads anew with MiXCR; each CDR3 protein has one entry. The data contain around 100,000 distinct CDR3 sequences, about 30% of them singletons. The sequencing sample was made of glioma tissue, nonneoplastic brain tissue, or PBMCs (not recorded which). The receptors were sampled from a human donor with low-grade glioma or glioblastoma, undergoing nonglioma brain surgery, or in good health (not recorded which). Each CDR3 is given with its conserved first and last residue. D genes are given only for firm matches. The listing skips clone size in some rows; elsewhere it reads once, few, many or a size class.

D gene	clone size	J gene	V gene	CDR3 DNA	CDR3 protein
NA	NA	TRBJ2-5	TRBV4-2	TGTGCCAGCAGCCAAGATCTAGGGTACGGGGAGACCCAGTACTTC	CASSQDLGYGETQYF
NA	NA	TRBJ2-7	TRBV5-1	TGCGCCAGCAGACTGGGACCTCCCCGAATAACCTACGAGCAGTACTTC	CASRLGPPRITYEQYF
NA	NA	TRBJ2-7	TRBV3-1	TGTGCCAGCAGGCTTGGGCCTAACCTTTCCTACGAGCAGTACTTC	CASRLGPNLSYEQYF
TRBD2	few	TRBJ2-5	TRBV7-2	TGTGCCAGCATCCGAAAAGCGGGGGGGCAAGAGACCCAGTACTTC	CASIRKAGGQETQYF
NA	NA	TRBJ2-1	TRBV10-3	TGTGCCATCAGTGAGTCGGGGCGCTCCTACAATGAGCAGTTCTTC	CAISESGRSYNEQFF
TRBD1	many	TRBJ1-1	TRBV7-2	TGTGCCAGCAGCTTCAAGGCGAACAGGGGTTTAGACACTGAAGCTTTCTTT	CASSFKANRGLDTEAFF
TRBD1	few	TRBJ2-7	TRBV7-7	TGTGCTAGCAGCCCAGGGACAGGCATTTACGAGCAGTACTTC	CASSPGTGIYEQYF
TRBD2	many	TRBJ2-7	TRBV6-6	TGTGCCAGCAGTTACGACCGACTAGCGGGGGTCTACGAGCAGTACTTC	CASSYDRLAGVYEQYF
TRBD2	many	TRBJ2-7	TRBV6-2/TRBV6-3	TGTGCCAGCTCCGAGACGGCGGGGGGGCCCTACGAGCAGTACTTC	CASSETAGGPYEQYF
NA	NA	TRBJ1-1	TRBV29-1	TGCAGCGTTGAAGAGGAGGCTCTAGGCACTGAAGCTTTCTTT	CSVEEEALGTEAFF
TRBD2	many	TRBJ2-5	TRBV20-1	TGCAGTGCTAGACCCCCGGCGGCGGGGGGGCTCGTAGAGACCCAGTACTTC	CSARPPAAGGLVETQYF
TRBD2	few	TRBJ2-1	TRBV7-2	TGTGCCAGCAGCTTACGAGCGGGGGGGAACAATGAGCAGTTCTTC	CASSLRAGGNNEQFF
NA	many	TRBJ2-7	TRBV7-2	TGTGCCAGCAGCTTAAGATCGACTTCCTACGAGCAGTACTTC	CASSLRSTSYEQYF
NA	many	TRBJ2-7	TRBV6-1	TGTGCCAGCAGTAGACAGGCCGGCTACGAGCAGTACTTC	CASSRQAGYEQYF
NA	many	TRBJ1-5	TRBV12-3/TRBV12-4	TGTGCCAGCAGAGGACGGATCAATCAGCCCCAGCATTTT	CASRGRINQPQHF
NA	NA	TRBJ2-3	TRBV5-6	TGTGCCAGCAGCTCCGGGGGCTCATTTTATACGCAGTATTTT	CASSSGGSFYTQYF
TRBD2	NA	TRBJ2-3	TRBV5-6	TGTGCCAGCAGCTTGGTATTCCCTCTAGCGGGGCTCACAGATACGCAGTATTTT	CASSLVFPLAGLTDTQYF
NA	many	TRBJ2-5	TRBV19	TGTGCCAGTAGTATCCAAGAGACCCAGTACTTC	CASSIQETQYF
NA	NA	TRBJ2-5	TRBV7-3	TGTGCCAGCAGCTTAGTACTAGCAGAGACCCAGCGCTTC	CASSLVLAETQRF
NA	NA	TRBJ2-1	TRBV19	TGTGCCAGTAGTATAGGGGGGAGCTACAATGAGCAGTTCTTC	CASSIGGSYNEQFF
NA	many	TRBJ2-7	TRBV29-1	TGCAGCGTAGAAGGGATTCAAGAGCAGTACTTC	CSVEGIQEQYF
NA	once	TRBJ1-1	TRBV6-6	TGCACCAGCAGTTATTGGATGGGGGGCACGAACACTGAAGCTTTCTTT	CTSSYWMGGTNTEAFF